Below are 32 T cell receptor beta chains sequenced from a single sample in a study of shared clonotypes between healthy human individuals. The protocol was immunoSEQ multiplex PCR, while the TCRdb copy is restricted to in-frame clones and leaves out a portion. The profile shows roughly 590,000 clones, over 95% of them singletons. The naive CD8 fraction comprised CD45RO-negative cells positively selected for CCR7 and excluded terminally differentiated effector memory CD45RA+ cells. Sample: naive CD8+ T cells sorted from blood. These TCRs come from a woman between 25 and 40 years old in good health.

J is TRBJ2-2 and V is TRBV7-7, with TRBD1 matching over 7 bases. CDR3 length: 18 residues. The germline V gene encodes CDR1 SSHAT and CDR2 FNYEAQ (reference sequence). With 4 bases clipped from V and 4 bases from J, the junction kept 15 bases outside the gene matches. The CDR3 DNA sequence: TGTGCCAGCAGCTCAGATTTGACAGGGATGGAACTCACCGGGGAGCTGTTTTTT. Its protein product is CASSSDLTGMELTGELFF.

V and J are TRBV4-1 and TRBJ2-3, with TRBD1 as a possible D gene (5 bases). Per the germline V gene, CDR1 is MGHRA and CDR2 is YSYEKL. The CDR3 runs 16 residues. The ends were cut back, 0 bases at V and 0 bases at J, with 10 bases in the middle. Written as DNA, the CDR3 is TGCGCCAGCAGCCAAGATAAGGGGCCAAGCACAGATACGCAGTATTTT. This sequence encodes CASSQDKGPSTDTQYF.

The count of this clone is one. The chain has TRBV2 and TRBJ2-1, with D hard to call. Germline CDR1 reads SNHLY; CDR2 reads FYNNEI. Trimming took 6 bases from V and 11 from J, leaving 11 bases between them. The CDR3 is 11 amino acids. The CDR3 reads CASSPNLKQFF. Written as DNA, the CDR3 is TGTGCCAGCAGCCCCAATCTCAAGCAGTTCTTC.

The CDR3 DNA is TGTGCCAGCAGTTTAATGATGGGGAGGGGGCCAGATACGCAGTATTTT. It codes for CASSLMMGRGPDTQYF. V and J are TRBV27 and TRBJ2-3, with D perhaps TRBD1 or TRBD2 (7 bases each). CDR1 and CDR2 (germline): MNHEY, SMNVEV (reference sequence). V lost 2 bases and J lost 4, with 16 bases in between. CDR3 length: 16 amino acids.

The V and J genes are TRBV2 and TRBJ2-3; the D call may be TRBD1 or TRBD2 (6 bases each). The CDR3 is made up of 14 amino acids. The germline V gene encodes CDR1 SNHLY and CDR2 FYNNEI. Trimming removed 4 bases from V and 2 bases from J, with 10 bases in between. As DNA, the CDR3 is TGTGCCAGCAGTGGGTCGGGGGCCACAGATACGCAGTATTTT. Encoded protein: CASSGSGATDTQYF.

This clone was recorded a few times. The rearrangement joins TRBV14 to TRBJ2-1, with D uncertain. CDR1 and CDR2 from the germline V gene are SGHDN and FVKESK. Trimming took off 2 bases at V and 10 bases at J, with 6 bases between the two ends. CDR3 length: 11 amino acids. The CDR3 region has the DNA TGTGCCAGCAGCCAATATGGGGAGCAGTTCTTC. Translation gives CASSQYGEQFF.

V gene TRBV29-1 combines with J gene TRBJ2-7; 10 bases map to TRBD2. V lost 6 bases, J lost 4 bases, and 12 bases stayed unmatched. The germline gives CDR1 SQVTM, CDR2 ANQGSEA. CDR3 length: 15 amino acids. This CDR3 reads CSVLGLLAGAYEQYF. The CDR3 bases are TGCAGCGTACTGGGCCTTCTAGCGGGAGCATACGAGCAGTACTTC.

A single count supports this clone. The V call is TRBV9, the J call TRBJ2-1; TRBD1 agrees at 11 bases. The length of the CDR3 is 17 residues. Trimming removed 4 bases from V and 5 bases from J; junction bases left unmatched: 11. CDR1 and CDR2 (germline): SGDLS, YYNGEE. CDR3 in amino acids: CASSRRKGTGGHNEQFF. The CDR3 region has the DNA TGTGCCAGCAGCAGAAGAAAAGGGACAGGGGGACACAATGAGCAGTTCTTC.

The rearrangement links TRBV7-9 to TRBJ2-1; TRBD1 aligns across 8 bases. Germline V gives CDR1 SEHNR, CDR2 FQNEAQ (reference sequence). The V and J ends lost 5 bases and 10 bases, in that order; junction bases with no gene match: 10. The CDR3 consists of 14 residues. This chain's CDR3 is CASSPRDRPSEQFF. The CDR3 DNA reads as TGTGCCAGCAGCCCGCGGGACAGGCCCTCCGAGCAGTTCTTC. Full variable domain (outside the CDR3, taken from reference TRBV7-9 and TRBJ2-1): DTGVSQNPRHKITKRGQNVTFRCDPISEHNRLYWYRQTLGQGPEFLTYFQNEAQLEKSRLLSDRFSAERPKGSFSTLEIQRTEQGDSAMYLCASSPRDRPSEQFFGPGTRLTVL.

The CDR3 is CASNPEGPMNTEAFF. The CDR3 nucleotides read TGTGCCAGCAATCCCGAGGGACCCATGAACACTGAAGCTTTCTTT. V gene TRBV6-5 combines with J gene TRBJ1-1; a weak D match, TRBD1 (5 bases). The CDR3 is 15 amino acids. Trimming took 7 bases from V and 0 from J, leaving 15 bases between them. Germline V CDR1 and CDR2: MNHEY, SVGAGI.

V and J are TRBV28 and TRBJ1-1, with 7 bases lining up with TRBD1. The trim removed 5 bases at V and 3 bases at J, leaving 9 bases unmatched. There are 15 residues in the CDR3. Germline-derived CDR1 and CDR2 are MDHEN and SYDVKM. The CDR3 bases are TGTGCCAGCAGTCCCACCACAGGGGCTCACACTGAAGCTTTCTTT. Translating gives CASSPTTGAHTEAFF.

This clone was counted a few times. The chain recombines TRBV28 with TRBJ1-2, with TRBD1 matching 7 bases. Germline V gene data show CDR1 as MDHEN and CDR2 as SYDVKM. Trimming cost V 6 bases and J 6 bases; bases outside gene matches: 10. The CDR3 is 14 amino acids. The DNA for the CDR3 is TGTGCCAGCAGCAGCCGCAGGGGGAACGATGGCTACACCTTC. The encoded protein is CASSSRRGNDGYTF.

The rearrangement uses TRBV6-1 and TRBJ2-5, with 7 bases aligning to TRBD1. V lost 8 bases and J lost 5; bases outside the gene matches: 11. CDR1 MNHNS and CDR2 SASEGT come from the germline V gene. This CDR3 contains 14 residues. In DNA, the CDR3 is TGTGCCAGCCATGGGACAGAGACCTGGGAGACCCAGTACTTC. Its protein is CASHGTETWETQYF.

As to this clone: This same CDR3 is encoded by further DNA sequences in the sample. The V gene is TRBV7-9, the J gene TRBJ2-3; TRBD2 matches at 7 bases. The length of the CDR3 is 13 residues. The ends lost 5 bases at V and 4 bases at J; junction bases unmatched: 3. Germline assignment: CDR1 SEHNR and CDR2 FQNEAQ (reference sequence). The CDR3 sequence is CASSPRGADTQYF. The CDR3 region has the DNA TGTGCCAGCAGCCCCCGGGGGGCAGATACGCAGTATTTT.

For this clone: This same CDR3 is encoded by further DNA sequences in the sample. The rearrangement uses TRBV28 and TRBJ1-5, with D unclear. The CDR3 is 13 residues long. The ends were cut back, 6 bases at V and 4 bases at J, with 10 bases in the middle. Germline CDR1 reads MDHEN; CDR2 reads SYDVKM. The CDR3 sequence is CASSLRSNQPQHF. The DNA for the CDR3 is TGTGCCAGCAGCCTACGGTCGAATCAGCCCCAGCATTTT.

This chain joins TRBV2 and TRBJ2-6; D gene uncertain. Trimming left V 8 bases short and J 2 bases short, with 4 bases between. The germline V gene encodes CDR1 SNHLY and CDR2 FYNNEI. The CDR3 is 12 residues long. DNA of the CDR3: TGTGCCAGCGAGCCTGGGGCCAACGTCCTGACTTTC. Its protein is CASEPGANVLTF.

The V gene is TRBV15, the J gene TRBJ2-1; 10 bases agree with TRBD2. This CDR3 is 15 amino acids long. V lost 4 bases, J lost 7 bases, and 7 bases stayed unmatched. CDR1 and CDR2 from the germline V gene are LNHNV and YYDKDF (reference sequence). Here the CDR3 reads CATSTRASGSNEQFF. The CDR3 DNA reads TGTGCCACCAGCACTCGGGCTAGCGGGAGTAATGAGCAGTTCTTC. Looking up the rest from reference TRBV15 and TRBJ2-1 gives the full variable domain: DAMVIQNPRYQVTQFGKPVTLSCSQTLNHNVMYWYQQKSSQAPKLLFHYYDKDFNNEADTPDNFQSRRPNTSFCFLDIRSPGLGDTAMYLCATSTRASGSNEQFFGPGTRLTVL.

The J gene is TRBJ2-7, the V gene TRBV27; 11 bases map to TRBD2. Per the germline V gene, CDR1 is MNHEY and CDR2 is SMNVEV (reference sequence). V gave up 6 bases and J gave up 7 bases; unmatched junction bases: 8. The CDR3 length is 14 residues. CDR3 in amino acids: CASSLLAGVNEQYF. DNA of the CDR3: TGTGCCAGCAGCTTACTAGCGGGAGTAAATGAGCAGTACTTC.

This chain uses TRBV19 with TRBJ2-7, with 8 bases identical to TRBD2. V lost 4 bases, J lost 5 bases, and 7 bases stayed unmatched. CDR1 and CDR2 from the germline V gene are LNHDA and SQIVND (reference sequence). The CDR3 has 14 residues. The CDR3 sequence: CASSSAGGFHEQYF. The CDR3 DNA reads TGTGCCAGTAGTAGTGCGGGAGGCTTCCACGAGCAGTACTTC.

The chain uses TRBV19 and TRBJ2-7, with D perhaps matching TRBD1 (6 bases). The V and J ends lost 5 bases and 3 bases respectively, with 11 bases between them. CDR3 length: 13 residues. In germline, CDR1 is LNHDA, CDR2 SQIVND (reference sequence). CDR3 protein: CASSQRGNYEQYF. CDR3 sequence (DNA): TGTGCCAGTAGTCAGAGGGGGAACTACGAGCAGTACTTC.

The chain employs TRBV27 and TRBJ2-7, with D perhaps TRBD2 (5 bases). The CDR3 totals 16 residues. V lost 3 bases to trimming and J lost 3 bases, with 18 bases between them. CDR1 and CDR2 (germline): MNHEY, SMNVEV (reference sequence). The CDR3 region has the DNA TGTGCCAGCAGTTTGTCGAGTTTTCAGCGGAACTACGAGCAGTACTTC. Its protein product is CASSLSSFQRNYEQYF.

The genes are TRBV7-9 and TRBJ2-1; 7 bases agree with TRBD2. V shed 1 base, J shed 5 bases, and the junction held 5 bases outside the gene matches. The CDR3 has 15 amino acids. Germline V lookup: CDR1 SEHNR, CDR2 FQNEAQ (reference sequence). CDR3 amino acids: CASSLVGDYHNEQFF. DNA of the CDR3: TGTGCCAGCAGCTTAGTTGGGGACTACCACAATGAGCAGTTCTTC.

The chain joins TRBV23-1 to TRBJ2-7; 8 positions agree with TRBD2. TRBV23-1 is identified as an open reading frame with a role that is uncertain. The ends lost 1 base at V and 5 bases at J; junction bases unmatched: 13. CDR3 length equals 17 residues. The CDR3 sequence is CASSQFTLAVVRHEQYF. For the CDR3, the DNA is TGCGCCAGCAGTCAATTTACACTAGCGGTTGTACGCCACGAGCAGTACTTC.

The chain has TRBV10-1 and TRBJ2-3; 7 bases are a match to TRBD2. The CDR3 runs 16 residues. V trimming: 2 bases; J trimming: 2 bases; junction bases outside the gene matches: 7. Germline CDR1 is WNHNN and CDR2 is SYGVQD (reference sequence). Here the CDR3 reads CASSEAASGLTDTQYF. CDR3 nucleotides: TGCGCCAGCAGTGAGGCGGCTAGCGGCCTCACAGATACGCAGTATTTT.

Concerning this clone: The sample holds other DNA sequences that translate to the same CDR3. The V gene is TRBV19, the J gene TRBJ2-7; D not certain. This CDR3 has 13 residues. The ends were cut back, 3 bases at V and 0 bases at J, with 6 bases in the middle. From germline, CDR1 is LNHDA and CDR2 SQIVND (reference sequence). As DNA, the CDR3 is TGTGCCAGTAGTATCGGCATCTCCTACGAGCAGTACTTC. Translation gives CASSIGISYEQYF.

This sequence joins TRBV27 and TRBJ1-4, with 7 positions matching TRBD1. V lost 3 bases to trimming and J lost 7 bases; unmatched junction nucleotides: 8. This CDR3 is built from 15 residues. The germline CDR1 and CDR2 sequences are MNHEY and SMNVEV (reference sequence). The CDR3 nucleotides read TGTGCCAGCAGTTTGGGCAGGGGGGACAGTGAAAAACTGTTTTTT. Amino acids: CASSLGRGDSEKLFF. The whole variable domain, filled in from reference TRBV27 and TRBJ1-4, reads EAQVTQNPRYLITVTGKKLTVTCSQNMNHEYMSWYRQDPGLGLRQIYYSMNVEVTDKGDVPEGYKVSRKEKRNFPLILESPSPNQTSLYFCASSLGRGDSEKLFFGSGTQLSVL.

The chain is built from TRBV4-1 and TRBJ1-1, with TRBD1 matching 8 bases. CDR1 is MGHRA, CDR2 YSYEKL, per germline. The junction had 6 bases not matched to a gene; V was cut back by 3 bases and J by 0 bases. This CDR3 spans 16 amino acids. This CDR3 reads CASSHTTGDMNTEAFF. Written as DNA, the CDR3 is TGCGCCAGCAGCCATACGACAGGGGATATGAACACTGAAGCTTTCTTT.

The V gene is TRBV6-1, the J gene TRBJ2-2; TRBD1 agrees at 9 bases. The CDR3 covers 19 residues. V lost 0 bases, J lost 1 base, and 9 bases stayed unmatched. Germline loops: CDR1 MNHNS, CDR2 SASEGT. The CDR3 region is CASSEALGTGLGNTGELFF. CDR3 nucleotide sequence: TGTGCCAGCAGTGAAGCTCTCGGGACAGGGTTGGGGAACACCGGGGAGCTGTTTTTT.

J is TRBJ1-2 and V is TRBV13; TRBD1 might be the D (6 bases). The germline CDR1 and CDR2 sequences are PRHDT and FYEKMQ (reference sequence). The CDR3 covers 15 residues. V dropped 3 bases and J dropped 7 bases, with 18 bases sitting between them. The CDR3 protein is CASSLGDSKGGGYTF. In DNA form, the CDR3 reads TGTGCCAGCAGCTTGGGGGACTCAAAAGGGGGTGGCTACACCTTC. Filled out from reference TRBV13 and TRBJ1-2, the complete variable domain reads AAGVIQSPRHLIKEKRETATLKCYPIPRHDTVYWYQQGPGQDPQFLISFYEKMQSDKGSIPDRFSAQQFSDYHSELNMSSLELGDSALYFCASSLGDSKGGGYTFGSGTRLTVV.

The chain carries TRBV13 and TRBJ2-4, with D hard to call. The germline V gene encodes CDR1 PRHDT and CDR2 FYEKMQ (reference sequence). Trimming stripped 0 bases from V and 6 bases from J, with 6 bases between. This CDR3 has 13 amino acids. The CDR3 here is CASSLGGPNIQYF. CDR3 bases: TGTGCCAGCAGCTTAGGAGGCCCAAACATTCAGTACTTC.

This rearrangement joins TRBV28 to TRBJ2-2; 8 positions agree with TRBD2. This CDR3 region has 16 residues. The trim removed 5 bases at V and 0 bases at J, leaving 5 bases unmatched. Germline V CDR1 and CDR2: MDHEN, SYDVKM. Here the CDR3 reads CASSPLAGPNTGELFF. DNA of the CDR3: TGTGCCAGCAGTCCCTTAGCGGGGCCGAACACCGGGGAGCTGTTTTTT.

The chain is built from TRBV7-8 and TRBJ2-1, with D maybe TRBD2 (5 bases). Germline loops: CDR1 SGHVS, CDR2 FQNEAQ. This CDR3 is built from 17 residues. V was cut by 7 bases and J by 5 bases, with 24 bases left in between. The CDR3 nucleotides read TGTGCCAGCACCCTCCTGGGTGGAGAGGGTGCCCACAATGAGCAGTTCTTC. Encoded protein: CASTLLGGEGAHNEQFF.